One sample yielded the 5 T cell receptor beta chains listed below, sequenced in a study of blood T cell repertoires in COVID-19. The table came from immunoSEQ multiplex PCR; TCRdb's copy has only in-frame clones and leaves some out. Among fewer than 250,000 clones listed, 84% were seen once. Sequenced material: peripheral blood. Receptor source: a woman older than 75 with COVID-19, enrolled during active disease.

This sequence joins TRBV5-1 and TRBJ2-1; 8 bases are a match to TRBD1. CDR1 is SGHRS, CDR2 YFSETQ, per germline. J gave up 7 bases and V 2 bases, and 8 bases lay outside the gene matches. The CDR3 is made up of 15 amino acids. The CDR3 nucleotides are TGCGCCAGCAGCTTACAGGGGGAGGTTTGGAATGAGCAGTTCTTC. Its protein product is CASSLQGEVWNEQFF.

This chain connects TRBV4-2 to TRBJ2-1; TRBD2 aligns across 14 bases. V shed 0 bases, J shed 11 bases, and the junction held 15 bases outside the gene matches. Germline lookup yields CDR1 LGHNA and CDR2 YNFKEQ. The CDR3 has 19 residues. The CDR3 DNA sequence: TGTGCCAGCAGCCAAGATCCAAGGACTAGCGGGGGGTTCCTCCGTAAGCAGTTCTTC. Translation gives CASSQDPRTSGGFLRKQFF.

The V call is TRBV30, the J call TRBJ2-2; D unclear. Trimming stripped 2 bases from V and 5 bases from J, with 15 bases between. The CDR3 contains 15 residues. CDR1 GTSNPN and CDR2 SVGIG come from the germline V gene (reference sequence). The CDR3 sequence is CAWSYPVLITGELFF. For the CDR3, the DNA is TGTGCCTGGAGTTACCCGGTGCTTATAACCGGGGAGCTGTTTTTT.

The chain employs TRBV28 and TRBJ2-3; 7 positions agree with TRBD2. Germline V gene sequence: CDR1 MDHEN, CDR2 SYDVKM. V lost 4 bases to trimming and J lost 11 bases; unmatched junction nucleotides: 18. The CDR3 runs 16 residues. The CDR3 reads CASSSRGAGDSRGQYF. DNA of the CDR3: TGTGCCAGCAGTTCCCGAGGGGCGGGGGACTCTCGGGGGCAGTATTTT.

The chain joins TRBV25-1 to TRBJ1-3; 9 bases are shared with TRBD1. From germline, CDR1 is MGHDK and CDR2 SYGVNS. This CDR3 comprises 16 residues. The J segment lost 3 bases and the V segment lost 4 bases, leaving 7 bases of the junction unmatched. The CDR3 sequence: CASSGDRARLGNTIYF. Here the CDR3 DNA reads TGTGCCAGCAGTGGGGACAGGGCCCGCCTTGGAAACACCATATATTTT.